This TCR beta chain was documented in a study of PD-L1 blockade in urothelial cancer. Study overall: Analysis of blood occurred 3 weeks (second dose) and 6 weeks after treatment start. Blood samples had a median of roughly 140,000 T cells.

Some clones are missing from TCRdb's copy, which holds only in-frame ones; the method was immunoSEQ multiplex PCR. This table holds 24,000 or so clones, about 83% found once. The length of the CDR3 is 16 residues. J was trimmed by 2 bases and V by 3 bases; bases with no gene match: 8. CDR1 and CDR2 from the germline V gene are SGHVS and FQNEAQ. Sequencing was performed on PBMCs, taken around atezolizumab (anti-PD-L1) treatment. V usage is TRBV7-8 and J usage is TRBJ2-3; TRBD1 aligns across 7 bases. This clonotype was obtained from a man aged 45-60 years with urothelial cancer. Here the CDR3 DNA reads TGTGCCAGCAGCTTCGAGGGGGCCTTCCCCACAGATACGCAGTATTTT. Amino acids: CASSFEGAFPTDTQYF. Based on the CDR3 plus reference TRBV7-8 and TRBJ2-3, the full variable domain is GAGVSQSPRYKVAKRGQDVALRCDPISGHVSLFWYQQALGQGPEFLTYFQNEAQLDKSGLPSDRFFAERPEGSVSTLKIQRTQQEDSAVYLCASSFEGAFPTDTQYFGPGTRLTVL.